Following are 5 T cell receptor beta chains from one sample sequenced in a study of neoadjuvant nivolumab and ipilimumab in lung cancer. Sequenced by immunoSEQ multiplex PCR; TCRdb stores in-frame clones only, minus some. The table has about 26,000 clones, 80% to 85% seen once. The specimen was tumor tissue, collected after neoadjuvant nivolumab, alone or with ipilimumab, at or shortly before surgery. These receptors all stem from an adult with non-small cell lung cancer.

The rearrangement joins TRBV19 to TRBJ2-7; D possibly matches TRBD1 or TRBD2 (5 bases each). The CDR3 totals 14 residues. The germline V gene encodes CDR1 LNHDA and CDR2 SQIVND (reference sequence). V was pared by 5 bases and J by 2 bases, with 13 bases between. In DNA form, the CDR3 reads TGTGCCAGTAGTGTGGGGACGGCGGCCTACGAGCAGTACTTC. It specifies CASSVGTAAYEQYF. The variable domain in full, with the rest retrieved from reference TRBV19 and TRBJ2-7, is DGGITQSPKYLFRKEGQNVTLSCEQNLNHDAMYWYRQDPGQGLRLIYYSQIVNDFQKGDIAEGYSVSREKKESFPLTVTSAQKNPTAFYLCASSVGTAAYEQYFGPGTRLTVT.

V usage is TRBV25-1 and J usage is TRBJ2-7; a possible D gene is TRBD1 (5 bases). The CDR3 has 12 residues. Germline CDR1 and CDR2: MGHDK and SYGVNS. Trimming removed 3 bases from V and 7 bases from J, with 10 bases in between. Here the CDR3 DNA reads TGTGCCAGCAGTGATCAGGGATGGGAGCAGTACTTC. This translates into CASSDQGWEQYF.

V gene TRBV7-9 combines with J gene TRBJ1-4, with no clear D. Trimming left V 3 bases short and J 8 bases short, with 4 bases between. This CDR3 has 11 residues. Germline V gene sequence: CDR1 SEHNR, CDR2 FQNEAQ (reference sequence). CDR3 protein: CASSFREKLFF. For the CDR3, the DNA is TGTGCCAGCAGCTTTCGGGAAAAACTGTTTTTT.

The gene calls are TRBV30 and TRBJ1-5, with a weak D call TRBD1 (5 bases). Germline CDR1 GTSNPN, CDR2 SVGIG (reference sequence). The CDR3 length is 13 residues. V shed 3 bases and J shed 3 bases, with 9 bases lying between them. The CDR3 region is CAWSGGVNQPQHF. The CDR3 DNA sequence: TGTGCCTGGAGCGGAGGGGTCAATCAGCCCCAGCATTTT. Full variable domain (missing parts from reference TRBV30 and TRBJ1-5): SQTIHQWPATLVQPVGSPLSLECTVEGTSNPNLYWYRQAAGRGLQLLFYSVGIGQISSEVPQNLSASRPQDRQFILSSKKLLLSDSGFYLCAWSGGVNQPQHFGDGTRLSIL.

The chain employs TRBV7-9 and TRBJ1-4; unclear D gene. Trimming shortened V by 5 bases and J by 5 bases, and 12 bases separated the two germline ends. The CDR3 length is 14 residues. Germline-derived CDR1 and CDR2 are SEHNR and FQNEAQ (reference sequence). CDR3 in amino acids: CASSPDVGNEKLFF. The CDR3 DNA sequence: TGTGCCAGCAGCCCGGACGTAGGGAATGAAAAACTGTTTTTT.